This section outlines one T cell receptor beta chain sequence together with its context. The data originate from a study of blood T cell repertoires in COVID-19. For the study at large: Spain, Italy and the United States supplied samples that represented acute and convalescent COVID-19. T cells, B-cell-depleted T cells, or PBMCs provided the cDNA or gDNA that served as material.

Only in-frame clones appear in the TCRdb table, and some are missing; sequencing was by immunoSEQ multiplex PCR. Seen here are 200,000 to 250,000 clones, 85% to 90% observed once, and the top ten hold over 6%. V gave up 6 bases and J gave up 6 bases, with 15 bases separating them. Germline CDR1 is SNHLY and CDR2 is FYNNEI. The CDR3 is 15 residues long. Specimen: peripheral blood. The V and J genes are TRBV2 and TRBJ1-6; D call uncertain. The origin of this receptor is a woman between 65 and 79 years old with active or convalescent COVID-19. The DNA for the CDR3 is TGTGCCAGCAGCATCAGAGGCCTCGGTAATTCACCCCTCCACTTT. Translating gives CASSIRGLGNSPLHF.